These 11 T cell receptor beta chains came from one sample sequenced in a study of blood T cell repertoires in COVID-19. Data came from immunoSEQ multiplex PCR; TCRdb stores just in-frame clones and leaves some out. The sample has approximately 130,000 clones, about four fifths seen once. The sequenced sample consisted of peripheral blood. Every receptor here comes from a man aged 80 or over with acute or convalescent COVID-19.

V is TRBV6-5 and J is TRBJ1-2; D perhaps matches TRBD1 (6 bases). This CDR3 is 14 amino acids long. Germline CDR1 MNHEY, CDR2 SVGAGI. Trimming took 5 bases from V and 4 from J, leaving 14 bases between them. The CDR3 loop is CASSHGTGSYGYTF. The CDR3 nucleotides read TGTGCCAGCAGTCACGGTACAGGGTCCTATGGCTACACCTTC.

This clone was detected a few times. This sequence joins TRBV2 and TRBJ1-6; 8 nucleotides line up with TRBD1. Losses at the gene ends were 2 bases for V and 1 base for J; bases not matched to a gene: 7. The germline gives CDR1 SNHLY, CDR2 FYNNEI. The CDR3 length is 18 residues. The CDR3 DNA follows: TGTGCCAGCAGTGAATTTTGGACAGGGAGTTCCTATAATTCACCCCTCCACTTT. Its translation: CASSEFWTGSSYNSPLHF.

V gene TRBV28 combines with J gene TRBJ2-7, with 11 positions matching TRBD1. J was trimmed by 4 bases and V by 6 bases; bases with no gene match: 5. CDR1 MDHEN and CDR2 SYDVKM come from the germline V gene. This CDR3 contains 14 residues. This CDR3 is CASRRTGGRYEQYF. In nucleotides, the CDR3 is TGTGCCAGCAGACGGACAGGGGGCCGGTACGAGCAGTACTTC.

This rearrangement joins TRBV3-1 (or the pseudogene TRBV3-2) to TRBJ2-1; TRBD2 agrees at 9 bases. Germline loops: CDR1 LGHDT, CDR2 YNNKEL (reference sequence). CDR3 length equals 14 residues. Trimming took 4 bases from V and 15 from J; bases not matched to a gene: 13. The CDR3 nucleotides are TGTGCCAGCAGCCCTAGACTAGCGGCGGTAGTTTTGTTCTTC. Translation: CASSPRLAAVVLFF.

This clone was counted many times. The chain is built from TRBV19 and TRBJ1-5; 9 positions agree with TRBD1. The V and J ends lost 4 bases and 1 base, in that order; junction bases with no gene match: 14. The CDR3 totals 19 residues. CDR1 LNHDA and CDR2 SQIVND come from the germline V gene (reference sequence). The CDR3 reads CASSSTGGDPLFSNQPQHF. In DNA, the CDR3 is TGTGCCAGTAGTAGTACAGGGGGCGATCCCCTATTCAGCAATCAGCCCCAGCATTTT.

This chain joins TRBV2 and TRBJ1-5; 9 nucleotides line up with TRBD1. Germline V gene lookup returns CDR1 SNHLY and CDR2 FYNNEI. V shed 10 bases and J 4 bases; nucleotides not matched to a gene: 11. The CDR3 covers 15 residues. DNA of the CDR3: TGTGCCACCTCCTGGACAGGGGATAGGAATCAGCCCCAGCATTTT. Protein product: CATSWTGDRNQPQHF.

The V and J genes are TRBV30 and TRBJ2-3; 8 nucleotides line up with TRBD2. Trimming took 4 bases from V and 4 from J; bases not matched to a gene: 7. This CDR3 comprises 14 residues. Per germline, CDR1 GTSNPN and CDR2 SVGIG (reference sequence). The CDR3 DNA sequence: TGTGCCTGGAATACGGGAGGGGCCCCAGATACGCAGTATTTT. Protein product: CAWNTGGAPDTQYF. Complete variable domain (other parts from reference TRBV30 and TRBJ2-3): SQTIHQWPATLVQPVGSPLSLECTVEGTSNPNLYWYRQAAGRGLQLLFYSVGIGQISSEVPQNLSASRPQDRQFILSSKKLLLSDSGFYLCAWNTGGAPDTQYFGPGTRLTVL.

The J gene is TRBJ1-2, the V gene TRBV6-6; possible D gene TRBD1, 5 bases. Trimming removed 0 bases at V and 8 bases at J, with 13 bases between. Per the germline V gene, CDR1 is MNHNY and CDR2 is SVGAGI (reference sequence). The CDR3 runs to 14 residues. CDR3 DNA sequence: TGTGCCAGCAGTTACTCGAAGGGGAAGGACGGCTACACCTTC. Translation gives CASSYSKGKDGYTF.

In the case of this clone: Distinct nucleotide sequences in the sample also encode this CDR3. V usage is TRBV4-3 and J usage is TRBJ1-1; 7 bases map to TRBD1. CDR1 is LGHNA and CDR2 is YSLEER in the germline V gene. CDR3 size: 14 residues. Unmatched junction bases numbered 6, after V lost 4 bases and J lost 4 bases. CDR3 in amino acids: CASSLDRASTEAFF. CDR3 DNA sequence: TGCGCCAGCAGCCTCGACAGGGCAAGCACTGAAGCTTTCTTT.

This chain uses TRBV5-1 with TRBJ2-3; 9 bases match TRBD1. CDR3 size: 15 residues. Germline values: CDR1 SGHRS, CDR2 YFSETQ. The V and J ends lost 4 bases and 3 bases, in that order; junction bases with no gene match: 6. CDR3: CASSRLQGATDTQYF. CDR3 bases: TGCGCCAGCAGCAGGTTACAGGGGGCTACAGATACGCAGTATTTT.

CDR3 bases: TGTGCCAGTAGCCGTGGGACTTCTTCCTACAATGAGCAGTTCTTC. As protein: CASSRGTSSYNEQFF. The rearrangement uses TRBV19 and TRBJ2-1, with a possible D match to TRBD2 (6 bases). Germline loops: CDR1 LNHDA, CDR2 SQIVND (reference sequence). The CDR3 has 15 amino acids. V lost 6 bases to trimming and J lost 1 base, with 13 bases between them. Full variable domain (outside the CDR3, taken from reference TRBV19 and TRBJ2-1): DGGITQSPKYLFRKEGQNVTLSCEQNLNHDAMYWYRQDPGQGLRLIYYSQIVNDFQKGDIAEGYSVSREKKESFPLTVTSAQKNPTAFYLCASSRGTSSYNEQFFGPGTRLTVL.